This T cell receptor beta chain was identified in a study of blood T cell repertoires in COVID-19. V lost 2 bases and J 2 bases, leaving 9 bases between the germline ends. CDR1 and CDR2 from the germline V gene are SNHLY and FYNNEI. The CDR3 runs 14 residues. Profiled with immunoSEQ multiplex PCR; TCRdb holds only in-frame clones, not every one. The data show some 200,000 clones, about 81% seen once. Sequencing input: PBMCs or T cells enriched from blood (not recorded which). The TCR was taken from a man between 35 and 55 years old who had recovered from COVID-19. This chain links TRBV2 with TRBJ1-1, with D possibly TRBD1 on 5 matching bases. The CDR3 DNA follows: TGTGCCAGCAGTGAAAGGCAGGGTAACACTGAAGCTTTCTTT. Residues: CASSERQGNTEAFF.